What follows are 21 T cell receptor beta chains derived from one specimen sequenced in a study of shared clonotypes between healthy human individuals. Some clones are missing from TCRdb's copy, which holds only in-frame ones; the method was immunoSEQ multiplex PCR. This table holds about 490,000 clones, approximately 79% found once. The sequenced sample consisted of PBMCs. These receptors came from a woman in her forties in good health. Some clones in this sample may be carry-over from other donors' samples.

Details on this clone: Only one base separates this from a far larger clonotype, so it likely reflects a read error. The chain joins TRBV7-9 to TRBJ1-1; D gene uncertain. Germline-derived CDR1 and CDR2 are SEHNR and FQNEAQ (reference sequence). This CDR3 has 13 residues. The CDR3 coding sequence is TGTGCCAGCAGCTTACTGGTAAACCGGGAAGCTTTATTT. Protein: CASSLLVNREALF.

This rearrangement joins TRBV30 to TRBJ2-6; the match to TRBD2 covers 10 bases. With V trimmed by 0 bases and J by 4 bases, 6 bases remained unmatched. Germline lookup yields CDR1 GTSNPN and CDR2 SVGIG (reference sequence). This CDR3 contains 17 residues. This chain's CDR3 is CAWSVGGLALGANVLTF. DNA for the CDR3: TGTGCCTGGAGTGTAGGGGGACTAGCGTTGGGGGCCAACGTCCTGACTTTC.

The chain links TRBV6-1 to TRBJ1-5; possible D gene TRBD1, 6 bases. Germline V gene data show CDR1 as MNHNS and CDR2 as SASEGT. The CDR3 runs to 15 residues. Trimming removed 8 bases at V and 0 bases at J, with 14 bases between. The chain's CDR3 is CASQSGGSSNQPQHF. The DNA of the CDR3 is TGTGCCAGCCAATCCGGGGGCTCTAGCAATCAGCCCCAGCATTTT.

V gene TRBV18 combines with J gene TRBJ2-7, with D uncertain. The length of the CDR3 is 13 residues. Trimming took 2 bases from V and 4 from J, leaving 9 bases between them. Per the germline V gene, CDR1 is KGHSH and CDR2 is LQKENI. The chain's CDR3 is CASSPGGRYEQYF. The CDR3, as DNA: TGTGCCAGCTCACCAGGCGGCCGTTACGAGCAGTACTTC.

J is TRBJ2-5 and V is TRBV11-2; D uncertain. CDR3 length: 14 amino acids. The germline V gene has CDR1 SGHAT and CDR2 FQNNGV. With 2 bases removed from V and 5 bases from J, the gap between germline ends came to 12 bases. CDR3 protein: CASSLNPLLETQYF. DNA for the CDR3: TGTGCCAGCAGCTTAAACCCCCTGCTGGAGACCCAGTACTTC.

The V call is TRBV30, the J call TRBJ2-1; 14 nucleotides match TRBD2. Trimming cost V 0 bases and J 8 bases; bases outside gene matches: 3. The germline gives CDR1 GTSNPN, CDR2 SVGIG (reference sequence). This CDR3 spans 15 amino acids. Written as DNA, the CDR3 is TGTGCCTGGAGTGTGGGGACTAGCGGGGGAGATGAGCAGTTCTTC. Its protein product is CAWSVGTSGGDEQFF.

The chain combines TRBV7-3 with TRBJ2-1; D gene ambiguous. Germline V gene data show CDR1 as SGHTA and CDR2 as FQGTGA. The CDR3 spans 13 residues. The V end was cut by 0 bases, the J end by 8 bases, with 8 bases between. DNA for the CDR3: TGTGCCAGCAGCTTAACGGGGTTCGATGAGCAGTTCTTC. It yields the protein CASSLTGFDEQFF.

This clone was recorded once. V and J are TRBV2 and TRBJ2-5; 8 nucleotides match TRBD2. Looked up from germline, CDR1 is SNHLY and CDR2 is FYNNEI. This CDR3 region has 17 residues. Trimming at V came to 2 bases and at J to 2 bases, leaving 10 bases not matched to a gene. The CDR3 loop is CASSEPQRELGQETQYF. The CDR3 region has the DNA TGTGCCAGCAGTGAACCCCAGCGGGAGTTGGGGCAAGAGACCCAGTACTTC. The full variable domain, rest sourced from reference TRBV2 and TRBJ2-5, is EPEVTQTPSHQVTQMGQEVILRCVPISNHLYFYWYRQILGQKVEFLVSFYNNEISEKSEIFDDQFSVERPDGSNFTLKIRSTKLEDSAMYFCASSEPQRELGQETQYFGPGTRLLVL.

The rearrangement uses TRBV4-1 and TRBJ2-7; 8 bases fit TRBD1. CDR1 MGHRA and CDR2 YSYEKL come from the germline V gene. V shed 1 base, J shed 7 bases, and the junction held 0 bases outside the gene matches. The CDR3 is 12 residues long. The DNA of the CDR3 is TGCGCCAGCAGCCAAGGGACAGGGGAGCAGTACTTC. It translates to CASSQGTGEQYF.

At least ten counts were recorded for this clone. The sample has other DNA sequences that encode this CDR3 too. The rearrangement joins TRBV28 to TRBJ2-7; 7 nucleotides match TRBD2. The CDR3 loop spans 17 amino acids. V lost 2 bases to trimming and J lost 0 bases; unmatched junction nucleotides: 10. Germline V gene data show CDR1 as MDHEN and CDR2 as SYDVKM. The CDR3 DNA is TGTGCCAGCAGTTTAATTCTAGGCGGGAGAACCTCCTACGAGCAGTACTTC. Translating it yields CASSLILGGRTSYEQYF.

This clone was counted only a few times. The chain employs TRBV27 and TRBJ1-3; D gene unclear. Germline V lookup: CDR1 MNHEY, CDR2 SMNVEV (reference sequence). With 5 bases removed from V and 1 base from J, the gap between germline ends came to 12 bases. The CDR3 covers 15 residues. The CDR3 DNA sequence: TGTGCCAGCAGTCCCCGGAGTCAATCTGGAAACACCATATATTTT. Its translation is CASSPRSQSGNTIYF.

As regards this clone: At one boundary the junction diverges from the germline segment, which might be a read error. In DNA, the CDR3 is TGTGCCACCAGCCAGGGGAACTATGGCTACACCTTC. The encoded protein is CATSQGNYGYTF. The chain joins TRBV7-9 to TRBJ1-2; weak D call: TRBD1 (6 bases). Germline CDR1 SEHNR, CDR2 FQNEAQ (reference sequence). The CDR3 runs 12 residues.

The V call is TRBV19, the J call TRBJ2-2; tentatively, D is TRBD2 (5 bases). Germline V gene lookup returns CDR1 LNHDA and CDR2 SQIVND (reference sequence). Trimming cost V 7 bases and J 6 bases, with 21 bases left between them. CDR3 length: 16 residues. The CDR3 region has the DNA TGTGCCAGTACCCCCCCCGGGGTCTGGAAGGCCGGGGAGCTGTTTTTT. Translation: CASTPPGVWKAGELFF.

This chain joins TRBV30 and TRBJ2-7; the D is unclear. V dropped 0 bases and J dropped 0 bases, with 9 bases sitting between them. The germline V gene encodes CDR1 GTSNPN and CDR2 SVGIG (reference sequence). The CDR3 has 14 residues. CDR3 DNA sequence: TGTGCCTGGAGTGTGGGCAGGTTCTCCTACGAGCAGTACTTC. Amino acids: CAWSVGRFSYEQYF.

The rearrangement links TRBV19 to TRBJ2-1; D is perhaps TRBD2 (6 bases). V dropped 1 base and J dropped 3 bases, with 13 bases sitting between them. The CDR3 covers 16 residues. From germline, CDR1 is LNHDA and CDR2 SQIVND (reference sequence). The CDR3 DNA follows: TGTGCCAGTAGTATAGTTTCTAGCGCGAGCTACAATGAGCAGTTCTTC. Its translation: CASSIVSSASYNEQFF. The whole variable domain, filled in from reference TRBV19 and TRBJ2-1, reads DGGITQSPKYLFRKEGQNVTLSCEQNLNHDAMYWYRQDPGQGLRLIYYSQIVNDFQKGDIAEGYSVSREKKESFPLTVTSAQKNPTAFYLCASSIVSSASYNEQFFGPGTRLTVL.

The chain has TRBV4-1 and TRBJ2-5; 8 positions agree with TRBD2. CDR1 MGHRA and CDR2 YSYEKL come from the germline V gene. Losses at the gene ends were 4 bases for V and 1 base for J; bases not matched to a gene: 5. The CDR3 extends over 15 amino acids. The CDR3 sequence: CASSRGTRGQETQYF. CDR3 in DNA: TGCGCCAGCAGCCGGGGGACTAGAGGCCAAGAGACCCAGTACTTC.

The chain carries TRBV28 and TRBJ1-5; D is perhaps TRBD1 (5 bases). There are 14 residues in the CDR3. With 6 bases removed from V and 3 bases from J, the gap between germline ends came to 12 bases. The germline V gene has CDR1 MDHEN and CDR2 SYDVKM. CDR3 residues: CASRLAGNNQPQHF. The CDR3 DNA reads TGTGCCAGCAGGTTGGCAGGGAACAATCAGCCCCAGCATTTT.

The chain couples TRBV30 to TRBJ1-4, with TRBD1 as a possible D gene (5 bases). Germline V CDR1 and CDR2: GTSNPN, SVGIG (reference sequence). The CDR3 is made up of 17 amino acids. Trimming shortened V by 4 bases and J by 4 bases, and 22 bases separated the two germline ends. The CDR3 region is CAWTPSPRDLSNEKLFF. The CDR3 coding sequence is TGTGCCTGGACCCCAAGCCCCCGGGACCTGAGTAATGAAAAACTGTTTTTT.

The CDR3 sequence: CASSLTTTSEQFF. In DNA, the CDR3 is TGTGCCAGCAGCTTGACTACTACTAGTGAGCAGTTCTTC. The gene calls are TRBV6-4 and TRBJ2-1; weak D call: TRBD2 (5 bases). The V gene lost 6 bases and the J gene lost 9 bases, with 15 bases spanning the gap. This CDR3 is 13 amino acids long. The germline V gene has CDR1 MRHNA and CDR2 SNTAGT.

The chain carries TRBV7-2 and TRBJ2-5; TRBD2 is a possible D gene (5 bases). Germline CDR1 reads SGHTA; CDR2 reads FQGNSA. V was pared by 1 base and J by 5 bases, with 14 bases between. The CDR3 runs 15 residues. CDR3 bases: TGTGCCAGCAGCTTAGGTGGACCCGGGATGGAGACCCAGTACTTC. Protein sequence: CASSLGGPGMETQYF.

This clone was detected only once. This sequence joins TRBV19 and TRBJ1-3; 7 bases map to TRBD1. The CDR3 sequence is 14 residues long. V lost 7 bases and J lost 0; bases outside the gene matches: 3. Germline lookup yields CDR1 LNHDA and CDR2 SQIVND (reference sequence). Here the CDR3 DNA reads TGTGCCAGTACGGGACAGTCCTCTGGAAACACCATATATTTT. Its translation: CASTGQSSGNTIYF.